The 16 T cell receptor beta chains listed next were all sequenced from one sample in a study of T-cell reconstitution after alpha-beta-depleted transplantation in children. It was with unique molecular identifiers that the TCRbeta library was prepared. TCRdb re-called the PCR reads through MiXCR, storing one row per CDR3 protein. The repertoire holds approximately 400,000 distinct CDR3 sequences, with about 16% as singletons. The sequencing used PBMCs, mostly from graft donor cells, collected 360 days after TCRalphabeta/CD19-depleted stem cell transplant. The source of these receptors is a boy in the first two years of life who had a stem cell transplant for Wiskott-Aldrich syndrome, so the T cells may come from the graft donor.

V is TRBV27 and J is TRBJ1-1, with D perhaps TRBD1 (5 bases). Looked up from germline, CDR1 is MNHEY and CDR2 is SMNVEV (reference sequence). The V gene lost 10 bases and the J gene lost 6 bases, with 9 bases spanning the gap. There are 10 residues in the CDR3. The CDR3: CAMGESEAFF. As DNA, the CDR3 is TGTGCCATGGGGGAGTCTGAAGCTTTCTTT.

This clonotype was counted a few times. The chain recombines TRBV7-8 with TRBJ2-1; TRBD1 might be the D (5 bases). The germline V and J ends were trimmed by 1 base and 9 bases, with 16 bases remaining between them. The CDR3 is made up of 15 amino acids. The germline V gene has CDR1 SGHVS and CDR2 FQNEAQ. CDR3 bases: TGTGCCAGCAGCTTAGTCAGGGTCCTAACCACTGAGCAGTTCTTC. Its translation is CASSLVRVLTTEQFF.

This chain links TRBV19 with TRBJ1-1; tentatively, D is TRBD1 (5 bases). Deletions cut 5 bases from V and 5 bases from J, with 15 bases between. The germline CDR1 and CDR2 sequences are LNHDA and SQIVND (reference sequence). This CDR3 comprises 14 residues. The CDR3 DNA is TGTGCCAGTAGTCCGGTTCGAGACAGAACTGAAGCTTTCTTT. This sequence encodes CASSPVRDRTEAFF.

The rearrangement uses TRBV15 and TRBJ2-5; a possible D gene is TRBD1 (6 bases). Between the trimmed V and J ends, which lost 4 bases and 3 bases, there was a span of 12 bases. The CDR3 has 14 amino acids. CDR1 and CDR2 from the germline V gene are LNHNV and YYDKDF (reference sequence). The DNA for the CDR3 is TGTGCCACCAGCACACACAGGGTAGAAGAGACCCAGTACTTC. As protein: CATSTHRVEETQYF.

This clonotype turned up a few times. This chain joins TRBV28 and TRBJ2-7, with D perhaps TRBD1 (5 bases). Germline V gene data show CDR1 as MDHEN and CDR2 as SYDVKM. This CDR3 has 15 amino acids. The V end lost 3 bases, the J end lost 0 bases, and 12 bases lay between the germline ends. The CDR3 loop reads CASSLVRQFSYEQYF. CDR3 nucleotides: TGTGCCAGCAGTTTGGTGCGACAGTTCTCCTACGAGCAGTACTTC.

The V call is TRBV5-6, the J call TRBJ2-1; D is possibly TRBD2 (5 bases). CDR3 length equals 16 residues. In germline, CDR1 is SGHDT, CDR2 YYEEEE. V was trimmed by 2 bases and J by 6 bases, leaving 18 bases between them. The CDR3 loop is CASSFKASRDGNEQFF. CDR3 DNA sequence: TGTGCCAGCAGCTTTAAAGCTAGCCGGGATGGCAATGAGCAGTTCTTC. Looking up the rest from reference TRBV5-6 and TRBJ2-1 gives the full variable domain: DAGVTQSPTHLIKTRGQQVTLRCSPKSGHDTVSWYQQALGQGPQFIFQYYEEEERQRGNFPDRFSGHQFPNYSSELNVNALLLGDSALYLCASSFKASRDGNEQFFGPGTRLTVL.

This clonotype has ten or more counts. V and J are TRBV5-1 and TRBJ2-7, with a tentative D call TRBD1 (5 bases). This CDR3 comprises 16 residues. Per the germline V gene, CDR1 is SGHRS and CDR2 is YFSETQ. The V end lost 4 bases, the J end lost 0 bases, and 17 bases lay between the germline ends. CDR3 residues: CASSVDSSRSSYEQYF. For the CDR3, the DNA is TGCGCCAGCAGCGTCGACAGTTCCCGGAGCTCCTACGAGCAGTACTTC.

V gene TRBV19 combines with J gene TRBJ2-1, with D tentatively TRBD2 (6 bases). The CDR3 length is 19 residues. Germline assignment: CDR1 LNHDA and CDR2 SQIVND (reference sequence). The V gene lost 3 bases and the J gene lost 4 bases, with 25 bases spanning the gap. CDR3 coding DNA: TGTGCCAGTAGTATTCCGACTAGTTGGGCGACCTGGCTTTACAATGAGCAGTTCTTC. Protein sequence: CASSIPTSWATWLYNEQFF.

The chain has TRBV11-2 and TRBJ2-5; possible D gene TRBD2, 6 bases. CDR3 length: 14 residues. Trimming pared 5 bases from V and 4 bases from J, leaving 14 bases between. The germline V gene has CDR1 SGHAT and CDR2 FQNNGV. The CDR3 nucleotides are TGTGCCAGCAGCGACGGGTGGGGGGTAGAGACCCAGTACTTC. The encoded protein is CASSDGWGVETQYF.

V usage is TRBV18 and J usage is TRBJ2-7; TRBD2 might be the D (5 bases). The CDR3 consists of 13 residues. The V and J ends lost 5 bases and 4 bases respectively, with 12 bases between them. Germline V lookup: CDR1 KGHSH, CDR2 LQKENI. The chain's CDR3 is CASSVIGVYEQYF. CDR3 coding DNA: TGTGCCAGCTCAGTAATCGGGGTTTACGAGCAGTACTTC. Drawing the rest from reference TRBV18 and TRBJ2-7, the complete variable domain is NAGVMQNPRHLVRRRGQEARLRCSPMKGHSHVYWYRQLPEEGLKFMVYLQKENIIDESGMPKERFSAEFPKEGPSILRIQQVVRGDSAAYFCASSVIGVYEQYFGPGTRLTVT.

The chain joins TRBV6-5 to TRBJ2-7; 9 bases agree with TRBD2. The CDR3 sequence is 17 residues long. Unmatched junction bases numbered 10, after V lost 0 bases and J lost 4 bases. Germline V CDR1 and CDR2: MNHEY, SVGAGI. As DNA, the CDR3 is TGTGCCAGCAGTTACTCCCCTAGCGGGAAAATCCGGTACGAGCAGTACTTC. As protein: CASSYSPSGKIRYEQYF.

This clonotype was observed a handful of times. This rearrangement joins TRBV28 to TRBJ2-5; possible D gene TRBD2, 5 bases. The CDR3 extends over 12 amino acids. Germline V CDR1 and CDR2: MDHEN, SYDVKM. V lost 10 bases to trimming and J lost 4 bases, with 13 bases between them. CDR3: CATERRRETQYF. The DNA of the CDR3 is TGTGCCACCGAAAGGAGGCGAGAGACCCAGTACTTC.

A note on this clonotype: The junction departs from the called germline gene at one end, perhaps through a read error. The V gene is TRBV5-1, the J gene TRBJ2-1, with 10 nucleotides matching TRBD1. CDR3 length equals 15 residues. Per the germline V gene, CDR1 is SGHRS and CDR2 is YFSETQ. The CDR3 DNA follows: TGCGCCAGCAGCCGATTGACAGGGGGCGCGTTGGAAAGAGTCTTC. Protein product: CASSRLTGGALERVF.

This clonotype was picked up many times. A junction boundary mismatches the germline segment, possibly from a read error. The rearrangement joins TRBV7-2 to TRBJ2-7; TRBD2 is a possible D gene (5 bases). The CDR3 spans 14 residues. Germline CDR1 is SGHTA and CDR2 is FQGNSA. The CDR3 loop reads CASSLEAVPYEQYF. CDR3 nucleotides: TGCGCCAGCAGCTTAGAAGCGGTACCTTACGAGCAGTACTTC.

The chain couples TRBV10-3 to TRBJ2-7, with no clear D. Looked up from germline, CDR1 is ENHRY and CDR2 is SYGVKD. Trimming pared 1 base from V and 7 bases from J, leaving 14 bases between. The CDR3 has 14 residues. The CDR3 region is CAISEWATPGEQYF. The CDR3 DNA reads TGTGCCATCAGTGAGTGGGCCACTCCCGGAGAGCAGTACTTC.

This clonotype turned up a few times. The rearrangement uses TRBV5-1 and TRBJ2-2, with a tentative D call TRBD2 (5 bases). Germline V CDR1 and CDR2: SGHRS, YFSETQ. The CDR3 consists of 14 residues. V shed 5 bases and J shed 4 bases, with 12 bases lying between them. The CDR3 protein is CASRKLGVTGELFF. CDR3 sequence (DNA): TGCGCCAGCAGAAAACTAGGCGTCACCGGGGAGCTGTTTTTT.